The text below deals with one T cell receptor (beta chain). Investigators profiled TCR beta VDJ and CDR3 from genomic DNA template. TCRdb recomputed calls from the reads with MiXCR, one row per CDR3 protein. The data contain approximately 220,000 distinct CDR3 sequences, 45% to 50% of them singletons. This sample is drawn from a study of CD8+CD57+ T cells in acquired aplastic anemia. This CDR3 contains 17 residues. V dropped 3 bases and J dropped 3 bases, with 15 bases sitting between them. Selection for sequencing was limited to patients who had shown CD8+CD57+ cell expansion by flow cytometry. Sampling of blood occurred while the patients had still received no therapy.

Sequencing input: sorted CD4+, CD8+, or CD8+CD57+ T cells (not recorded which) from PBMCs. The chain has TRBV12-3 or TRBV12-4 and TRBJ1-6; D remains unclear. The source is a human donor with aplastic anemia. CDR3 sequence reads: CASSLTPLTDYNSPLHF. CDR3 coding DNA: TGTGCCAGCAGTTTGACGCCCCTAACAGACTATAATTCACCCCTCCACTTT.